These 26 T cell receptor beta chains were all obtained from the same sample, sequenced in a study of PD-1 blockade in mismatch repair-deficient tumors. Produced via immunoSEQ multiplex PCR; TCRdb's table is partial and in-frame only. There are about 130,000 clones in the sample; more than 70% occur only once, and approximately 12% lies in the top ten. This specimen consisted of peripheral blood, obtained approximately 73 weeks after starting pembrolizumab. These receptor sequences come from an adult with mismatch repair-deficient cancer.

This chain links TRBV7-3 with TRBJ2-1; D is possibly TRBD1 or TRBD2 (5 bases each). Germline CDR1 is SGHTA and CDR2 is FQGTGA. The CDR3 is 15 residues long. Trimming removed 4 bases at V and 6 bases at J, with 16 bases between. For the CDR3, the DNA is TGTGCCAGCAGCTCCACCGGGACCGACCCCAATGAGCAGTTCTTC. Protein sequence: CASSSTGTDPNEQFF.

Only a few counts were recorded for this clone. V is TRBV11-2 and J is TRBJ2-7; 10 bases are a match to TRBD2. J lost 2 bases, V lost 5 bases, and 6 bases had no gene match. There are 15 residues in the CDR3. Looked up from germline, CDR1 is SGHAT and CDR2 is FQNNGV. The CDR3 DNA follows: TGTGCCAGCAGCACCCGGACTAGCGGACCCTACGAGCAGTACTTC. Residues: CASSTRTSGPYEQYF.

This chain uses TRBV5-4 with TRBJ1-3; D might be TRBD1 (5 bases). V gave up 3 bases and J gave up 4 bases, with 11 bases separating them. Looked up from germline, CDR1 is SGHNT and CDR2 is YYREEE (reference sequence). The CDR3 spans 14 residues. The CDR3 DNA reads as TGTGCCAGCAGCTGGGCAGGGTTCGGAAACACCATATATTTT. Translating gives CASSWAGFGNTIYF.

CDR3 DNA: TGTGCCAGCAGTCAGACCATAGAGGGCACTGAAGCTTTCTTT. Translating gives CASSQTIEGTEAFF. This sequence joins TRBV6-6 and TRBJ1-1; D not resolved. The germline V gene has CDR1 MNHNY and CDR2 SVGAGI (reference sequence). CDR3 length equals 14 residues. Trimming removed 5 bases from V and 4 bases from J, with 14 bases in between.

DNA for the CDR3: TGTGCCAGCTCACCACAAGCGGAGTGGGGCGGGGGCACTGAAGCTTTCTTT. Amino acids: CASSPQAEWGGGTEAFF. V gene TRBV18 combines with J gene TRBJ1-1; maybe TRBD1 (5 bases). The CDR3 is made up of 17 amino acids. Trimming removed 1 base from V and 4 bases from J, with 19 bases in between. Germline V CDR1 and CDR2: KGHSH, LQKENI.

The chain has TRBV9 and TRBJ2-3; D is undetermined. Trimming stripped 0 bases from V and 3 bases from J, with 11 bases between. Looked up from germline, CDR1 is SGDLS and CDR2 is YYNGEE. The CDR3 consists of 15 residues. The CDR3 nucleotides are TGTGCCAGCAGCGTAGCTGTCAGCTTTACAGATACGCAGTATTTT. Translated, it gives CASSVAVSFTDTQYF. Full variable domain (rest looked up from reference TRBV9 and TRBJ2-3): DSGVTQTPKHLITATGQRVTLRCSPRSGDLSVYWYQQSLDQGLQFLIQYYNGEERAKGNILERFSAQQFPDLHSELNLSSLELGDSALYFCASSVAVSFTDTQYFGPGTRLTVL.

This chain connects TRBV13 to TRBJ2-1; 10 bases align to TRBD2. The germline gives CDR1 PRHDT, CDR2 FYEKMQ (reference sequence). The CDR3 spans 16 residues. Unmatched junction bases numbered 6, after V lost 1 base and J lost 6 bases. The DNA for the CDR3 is TGTGCCAGCAGCTTAGCTAGCGGGAGTGTCGGCAATGAGCAGTTCTTC. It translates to CASSLASGSVGNEQFF.

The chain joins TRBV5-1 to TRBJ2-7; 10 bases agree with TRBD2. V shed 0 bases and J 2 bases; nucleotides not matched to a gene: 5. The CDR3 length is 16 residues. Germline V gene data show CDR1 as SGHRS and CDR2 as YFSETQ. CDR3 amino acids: CASSLGGSGRPYEQYF. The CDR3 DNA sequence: TGCGCCAGCAGCTTGGGAGGTAGCGGGAGGCCCTACGAGCAGTACTTC.

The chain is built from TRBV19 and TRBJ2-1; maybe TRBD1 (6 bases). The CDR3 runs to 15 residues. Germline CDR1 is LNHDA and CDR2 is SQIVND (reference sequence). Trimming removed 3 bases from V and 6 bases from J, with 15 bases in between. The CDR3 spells CASSIRQDFFNEQFF. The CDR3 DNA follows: TGTGCCAGTAGTATCCGACAGGATTTTTTCAATGAGCAGTTCTTC.

The CDR3 DNA follows: TGTGCCAGCAGCTTAGATTTGTACGAGCAGTACTTC. Amino acid sequence: CASSLDLYEQYF. The V call is TRBV11-3, the J call TRBJ2-7; unclear D gene. The CDR3 has 12 residues. Trimming left V 0 bases short and J 4 bases short, with 4 bases between. CDR1 and CDR2 from the germline V gene are SGHNT and YENEEA.

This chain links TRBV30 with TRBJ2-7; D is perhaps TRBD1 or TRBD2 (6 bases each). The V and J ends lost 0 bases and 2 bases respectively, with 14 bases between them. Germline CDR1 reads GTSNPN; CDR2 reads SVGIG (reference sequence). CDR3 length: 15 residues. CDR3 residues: CAWSVPGGVAYEQYF. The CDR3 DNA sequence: TGTGCCTGGAGTGTACCCGGGGGCGTCGCCTACGAGCAGTACTTC.

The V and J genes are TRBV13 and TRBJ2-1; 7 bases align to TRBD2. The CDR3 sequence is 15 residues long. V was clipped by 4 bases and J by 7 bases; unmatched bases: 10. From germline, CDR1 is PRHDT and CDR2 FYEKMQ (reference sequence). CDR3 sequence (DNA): TGTGCCAGCAGCTACCTAGCGGAGGGCGATAATGAGCAGTTCTTC. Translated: CASSYLAEGDNEQFF. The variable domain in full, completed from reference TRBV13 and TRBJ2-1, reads AAGVIQSPRHLIKEKRETATLKCYPIPRHDTVYWYQQGPGQDPQFLISFYEKMQSDKGSIPDRFSAQQFSDYHSELNMSSLELGDSALYFCASSYLAEGDNEQFFGPGTRLTVL.

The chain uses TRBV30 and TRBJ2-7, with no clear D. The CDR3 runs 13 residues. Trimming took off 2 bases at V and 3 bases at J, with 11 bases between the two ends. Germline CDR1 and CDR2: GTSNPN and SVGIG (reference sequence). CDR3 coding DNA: TGTGCCTGGAGTTATGAAGGCTTCTACGAGCAGTACTTC. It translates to CAWSYEGFYEQYF. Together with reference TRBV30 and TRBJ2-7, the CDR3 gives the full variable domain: SQTIHQWPATLVQPVGSPLSLECTVEGTSNPNLYWYRQAAGRGLQLLFYSVGIGQISSEVPQNLSASRPQDRQFILSSKKLLLSDSGFYLCAWSYEGFYEQYFGPGTRLTVT.

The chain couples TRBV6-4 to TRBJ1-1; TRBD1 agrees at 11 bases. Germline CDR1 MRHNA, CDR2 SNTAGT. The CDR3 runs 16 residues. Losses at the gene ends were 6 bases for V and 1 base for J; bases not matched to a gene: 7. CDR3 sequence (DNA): TGTGCCAGCAGCCTCGGACAGGGGGCTGAGAACACTGAAGCTTTCTTT. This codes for CASSLGQGAENTEAFF.

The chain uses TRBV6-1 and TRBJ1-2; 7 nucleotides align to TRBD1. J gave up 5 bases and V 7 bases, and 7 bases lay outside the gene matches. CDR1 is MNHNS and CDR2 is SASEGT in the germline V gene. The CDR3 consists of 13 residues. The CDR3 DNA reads TGTGCCAGCAAGGAAGGGACAGTGTATGGCTACACCTTC. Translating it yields CASKEGTVYGYTF.

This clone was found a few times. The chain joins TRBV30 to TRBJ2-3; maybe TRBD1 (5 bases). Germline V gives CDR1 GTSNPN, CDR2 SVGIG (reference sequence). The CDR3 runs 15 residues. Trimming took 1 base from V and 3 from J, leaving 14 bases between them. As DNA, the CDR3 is TGTGCCTGGAGTGGTCAGGGCCCTTGGACAGATACGCAGTATTTT. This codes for CAWSGQGPWTDTQYF.

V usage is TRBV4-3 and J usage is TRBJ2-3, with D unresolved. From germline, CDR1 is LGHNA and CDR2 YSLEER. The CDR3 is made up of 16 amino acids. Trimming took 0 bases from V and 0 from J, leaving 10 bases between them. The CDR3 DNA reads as TGCGCCAGCAGCCAAGATCCGGGTCCTAGCACAGATACGCAGTATTTT. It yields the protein CASSQDPGPSTDTQYF.

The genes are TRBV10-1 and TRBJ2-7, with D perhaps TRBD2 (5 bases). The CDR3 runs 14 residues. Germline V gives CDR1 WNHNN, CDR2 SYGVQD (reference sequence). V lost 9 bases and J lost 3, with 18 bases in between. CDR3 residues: CARPLIASLYEQYF. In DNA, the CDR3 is TGCGCCAGACCCCTCATAGCGTCCCTCTACGAGCAGTACTTC.

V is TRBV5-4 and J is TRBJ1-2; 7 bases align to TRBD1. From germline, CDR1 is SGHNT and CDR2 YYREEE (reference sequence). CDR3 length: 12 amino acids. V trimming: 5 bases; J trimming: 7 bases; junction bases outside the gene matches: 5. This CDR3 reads CASRAQGTGYTF. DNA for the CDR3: TGTGCCAGCAGGGCACAGGGGACTGGCTACACCTTC.

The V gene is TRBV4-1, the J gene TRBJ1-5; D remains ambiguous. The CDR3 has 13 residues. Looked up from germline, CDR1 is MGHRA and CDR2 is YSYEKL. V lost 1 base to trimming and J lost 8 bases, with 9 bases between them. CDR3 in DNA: TGCGCCAGCAGCCAAGCCCCGATGAAGCCCCAGCATTTT. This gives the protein CASSQAPMKPQHF.

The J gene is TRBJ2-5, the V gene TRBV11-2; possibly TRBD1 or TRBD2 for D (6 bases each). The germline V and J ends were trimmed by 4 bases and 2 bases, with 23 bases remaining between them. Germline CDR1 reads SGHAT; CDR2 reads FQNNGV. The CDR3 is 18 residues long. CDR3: CASSYDRGQPLPQETQYF. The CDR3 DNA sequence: TGTGCCAGCAGCTATGATCGGGGGCAGCCCCTGCCTCAAGAGACCCAGTACTTC.

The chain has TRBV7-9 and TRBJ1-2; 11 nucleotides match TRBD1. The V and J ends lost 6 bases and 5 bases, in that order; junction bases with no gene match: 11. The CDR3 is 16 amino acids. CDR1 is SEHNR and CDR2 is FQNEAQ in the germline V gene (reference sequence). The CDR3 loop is CASSSRTGGHWYGYTF. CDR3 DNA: TGTGCCAGCAGTAGTCGGACAGGGGGCCATTGGTATGGCTACACCTTC.

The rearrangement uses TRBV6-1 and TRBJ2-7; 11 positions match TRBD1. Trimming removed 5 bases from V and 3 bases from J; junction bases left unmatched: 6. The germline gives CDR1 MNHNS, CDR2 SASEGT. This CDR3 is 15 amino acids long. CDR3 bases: TGTGCCAGCAGTTTGGACAGGGGGCGACTCTACGAGCAGTACTTC. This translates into CASSLDRGRLYEQYF.

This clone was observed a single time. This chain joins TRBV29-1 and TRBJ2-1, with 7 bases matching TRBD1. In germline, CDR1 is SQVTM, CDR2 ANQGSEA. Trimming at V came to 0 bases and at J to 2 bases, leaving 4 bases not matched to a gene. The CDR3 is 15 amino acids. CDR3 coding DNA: TGCAGCGTTGAAGACAGACAGGGCCCCTACAATGAGCAGTTCTTC. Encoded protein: CSVEDRQGPYNEQFF.

This CDR3 is CSVEDPDNENYGYTF. CDR3 DNA sequence: TGCAGCGTTGAAGATCCGGACAACGAAAACTATGGCTACACCTTC. The chain couples TRBV29-1 to TRBJ1-2; D may be TRBD1 (5 bases). This CDR3 spans 15 amino acids. Germline V CDR1 and CDR2: SQVTM, ANQGSEA. Deletions cut 0 bases from V and 2 bases from J, with 13 bases between.

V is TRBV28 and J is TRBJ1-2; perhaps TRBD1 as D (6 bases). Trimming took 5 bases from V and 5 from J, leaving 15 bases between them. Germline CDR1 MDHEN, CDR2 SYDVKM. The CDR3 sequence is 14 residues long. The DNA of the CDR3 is TGTGCCAGCAGTCAGACGACAGGTCCTTATGGCTACACCTTC. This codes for CASSQTTGPYGYTF.